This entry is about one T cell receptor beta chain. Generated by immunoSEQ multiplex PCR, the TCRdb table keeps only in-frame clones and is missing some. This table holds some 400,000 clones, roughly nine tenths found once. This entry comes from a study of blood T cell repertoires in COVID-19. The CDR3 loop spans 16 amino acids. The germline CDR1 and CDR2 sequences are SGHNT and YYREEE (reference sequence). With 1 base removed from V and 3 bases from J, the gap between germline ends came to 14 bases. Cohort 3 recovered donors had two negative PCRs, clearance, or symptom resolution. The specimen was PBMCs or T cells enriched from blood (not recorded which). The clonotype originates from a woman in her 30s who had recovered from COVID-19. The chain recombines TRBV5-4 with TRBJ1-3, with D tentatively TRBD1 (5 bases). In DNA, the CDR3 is TGTGCCAGCAGCTTGTATGGGGGGACTGGTGGAAACACCATATATTTT. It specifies CASSLYGGTGGNTIYF.